This T cell receptor (beta chain) was sequenced in a study of T cell responses to AZD1222 COVID-19 vaccine. Regarding the study as a whole: Donors skewed white British and female; clonal diversity was possibly underestimated. Spike-wide vaccine-associated CD4 TCRs dominated at 160-218 and 743-854. Targeting of unmutated variant regions was reportedly seen in nearly half of spike-specific TCRs. Spike-specific TCR breadth and depth rose after two AZD1222 doses.

Per the germline V gene, CDR1 is LGHNT and CDR2 is FRNRAP. This CDR3 contains 15 residues. Trimming removed 3 bases at V and 5 bases at J, with 16 bases between. Data came from immunoSEQ multiplex PCR; TCRdb stores just in-frame clones and leaves some out. The data contain roughly 140,000 clones, around 88% of them seen just once; the ten biggest clones take up more than 3%. Points on this clone: The target antigen is unknown.

Sequencing used peripheral blood, obtained on day 0 of MenACWY control vaccination. V usage is TRBV12-5 and J usage is TRBJ1-2; TRBD1 is a possible D gene (6 bases). The clonotype was recovered from an adult in good health. The CDR3 protein is CASGFPNAGVYGYTF. The CDR3 bases are TGTGCTAGTGGTTTTCCCAACGCAGGGGTATATGGCTACACCTTC.